These 21 T cell receptor beta chains came from one sample sequenced in a study of blood T cells in healthy people across ages. It was with a sample-barcoded 5' primer and a J-beta primer mix that a second PCR of about 7 to 12 cycles was run. In TCRdb, the 5' RACE reads were re-called with MiXCR into one record per CDR3 protein. Of hundreds of thousands of distinct CDR3 sequences in the sample, 25% to 30% were seen once. Sequencing was done on a sample of blood. Source of these receptors: a woman of 80 years or more in good health.

There are many counts of this clonotype. This sequence joins TRBV20-1 and TRBJ1-2; maybe TRBD1 (6 bases). V gave up 1 base and J gave up 3 bases, with 15 bases separating them. This CDR3 is 15 amino acids long. CDR1 and CDR2 from the germline V gene are DFQATT and SNEGSKA (reference sequence). This chain's CDR3 is CSARAPGAGYYGYTF. CDR3 bases: TGCAGTGCTAGAGCCCCAGGGGCCGGATACTATGGCTACACCTTC.

Concerning this clonotype itself: An end of the junction differs from the germline gene, which may be a read error. The chain uses TRBV12-3 or TRBV12-4 and TRBJ2-5; 10 bases are a match to TRBD2. CDR3 length: 14 residues. CDR3 coding DNA: TGTGCCAGCAGTCTAGCGGGGGCTACCCCGGCCCAGTACTTC. Translating it yields CASSLAGATPAQYF.

J is TRBJ1-2 and V is TRBV9; TRBD1 aligns across 7 bases. Losses at the gene ends were 3 bases for V and 5 bases for J; bases not matched to a gene: 13. This CDR3 is 16 amino acids long. The germline V gene has CDR1 SGDLS and CDR2 YYNGEE. CDR3: CASSAAGTATSYGYTF. As DNA, the CDR3 is TGTGCCAGCAGCGCCGCCGGGACAGCTACTTCTTATGGCTACACCTTC.

This clonotype appeared a few times. A much more abundant neighbour one base away suggests this may be a read error. The chain joins TRBV7-9 to TRBJ2-4; the D gene could be TRBD1 or TRBD2 (5 bases each). The better agreement between TRBJ2-7 and the DNA end casts doubt on the J call. CDR3 size: 14 residues. The germline V gene encodes CDR1 SEHNR and CDR2 FQNEAQ (reference sequence). The CDR3 loop reads CPSSNYGTSYEQYF. CDR3 nucleotides: TGTCCCAGCAGCAACTACGGGACGAGCTACGAGCAGTACTTC.

In this sample, this clonotype turned up many times. V is TRBV12-3 or TRBV12-4 and J is TRBJ1-1; D remains ambiguous. The CDR3 length is 15 residues. Trimming left V 3 bases short and J 0 bases short, with 11 bases between. The CDR3 protein is CASSFRIGLNTEAFF. Here the CDR3 DNA reads TGTGCCAGCAGTTTTCGGATAGGCCTGAACACTGAAGCTTTCTTT.

The sample holds a few counts of this clonotype. This sequence joins TRBV10-1 and TRBJ1-6; D gene ambiguous. From germline, CDR1 is WNHNN and CDR2 SYGVQD (reference sequence). The V gene lost 4 bases and the J gene lost 0 bases, with 10 bases spanning the gap. The CDR3 length is 16 residues. The CDR3 loop is CASSAGETSYNSPLHF. CDR3 nucleotides: TGCGCCAGCAGTGCGGGAGAAACCTCCTATAATTCACCCCTCCACTTT.

This clonotype was found many times. V usage is TRBV4-3 and J usage is TRBJ2-4; the D is unclear. The germline gives CDR1 LGHNA, CDR2 YSLEER. The CDR3 consists of 12 residues. Between the trimmed V and J ends, which lost 0 bases and 12 bases, there was a span of 9 bases. This chain's CDR3 is CASSQDQGRQYF. CDR3 in DNA: TGCGCCAGCAGCCAAGATCAAGGACGTCAGTACTTC.

This clonotype was seen at least ten times. This rearrangement joins TRBV10-2 to TRBJ2-3; D perhaps matches TRBD1 (6 bases). V was shortened by 6 bases and J by 0 bases, with 10 bases between the two germline ends. Germline lookup yields CDR1 WSHSY and CDR2 SAAADI. The CDR3 has 14 amino acids. The CDR3 protein is CASRPGASTDTQYF. The CDR3 nucleotides read TGCGCCAGCAGGCCAGGGGCTAGCACAGATACGCAGTATTTT.

This clonotype was observed at least ten times. The V call is TRBV7-9, the J call TRBJ2-4, with D uncertain. The V end was cut by 5 bases, the J end by 7 bases, with 9 bases between. Germline V gives CDR1 SEHNR, CDR2 FQNEAQ (reference sequence). The length of the CDR3 is 12 residues. The chain's CDR3 is CASSPNGNIQYF. Written as DNA, the CDR3 is TGTGCCAGCAGCCCAAACGGTAACATTCAGTACTTC.

This clonotype was observed a handful of times. This chain connects TRBV14 to TRBJ2-3; TRBD2 matches at 9 bases. The germline V gene has CDR1 SGHDN and CDR2 FVKESK. Trimming took 4 bases from V and 6 from J; bases not matched to a gene: 14. The CDR3 length is 17 residues. CDR3 sequence: CASSPLEAGGLGDTQYF. The DNA of the CDR3 is TGTGCCAGCAGCCCGCTTGAAGCGGGGGGACTCGGGGATACGCAGTATTTT.

This clonotype has ten or more counts. V gene TRBV7-2 combines with J gene TRBJ2-7; TRBD2 aligns across 9 bases. Germline V gives CDR1 SGHTA, CDR2 FQGNSA. The CDR3 runs 17 residues. V lost 5 bases and J lost 5; bases outside the gene matches: 16. As DNA, the CDR3 is TGTGCCAGCAGCCTGCGGGGGGTAGCGGGGGTAAGGAACGAGCAGTACTTC. This encodes CASSLRGVAGVRNEQYF.

This clonotype appeared a few times. A read error may explain this, as a much larger clone is one base away. The V gene is TRBV20-1, the J gene TRBJ2-5, with D possibly matching TRBD2 (7 bases). The J call may not be correct, given that the DNA end is closer to TRBJ2-7. Germline CDR1 and CDR2: DFQATT and SNEGSKA (reference sequence). CDR3 size: 12 residues. CDR3 sequence: CSAGEGCGEQYF. CDR3 DNA sequence: TGCAGCGCAGGGGAGGGCTGTGGCGAGCAGTACTTC.

This clonotype occurred a few times. The J gene is TRBJ1-3, the V gene TRBV3-1, with D maybe TRBD1 (5 bases). Trimming removed 3 bases from V and 7 bases from J, with 13 bases in between. In germline, CDR1 is LGHDT, CDR2 YNNKEL (reference sequence). CDR3 length equals 14 residues. The CDR3 sequence is CASSQGLSVNTIYF. The CDR3 DNA follows: TGTGCCAGCAGCCAGGGACTGTCCGTGAACACCATATATTTT.

This clonotype was observed at least ten times. V usage is TRBV29-1 and J usage is TRBJ2-5, with D possibly called TRBD1 or TRBD2 (5 bases each). V gave up 5 bases and J gave up 3 bases, with 10 bases separating them. The germline gives CDR1 SQVTM, CDR2 ANQGSEA. The CDR3 runs to 12 residues. The CDR3 protein is CSVRDGKETQYF. CDR3 in DNA: TGCAGCGTTAGGGACGGGAAAGAGACCCAGTACTTC.

This clonotype was detected only a few times. The chain links TRBV20-1 to TRBJ1-2; TRBD1 is a possible D gene (5 bases). Trimming removed 0 bases at V and 2 bases at J, with 10 bases between. CDR1 and CDR2 (germline): DFQATT, SNEGSKA (reference sequence). CDR3 length equals 14 residues. The CDR3: CSARDSPGNYGYTF. CDR3 sequence (DNA): TGCAGTGCTAGAGATTCCCCAGGGAACTATGGCTACACCTTC.

The chain joins TRBV19 to TRBJ2-6, with D possibly called TRBD1 or TRBD2 (5 bases each). Germline CDR1 LNHDA, CDR2 SQIVND (reference sequence). The CDR3 runs to 17 residues. Between the trimmed V and J ends, which lost 3 bases and 4 bases, there was a span of 16 bases. The CDR3 coding sequence is TGTGCCAGTAGTATGGTCGGGACCCGAACCGGGGCCAACGTCCTGACTTTC. This gives the protein CASSMVGTRTGANVLTF.

This clonotype was seen many times. The chain uses TRBV7-2 and TRBJ1-2; D gene unclear. Trimming took off 5 bases at V and 8 bases at J, with 15 bases between the two ends. CDR3 length: 13 amino acids. Germline CDR1 reads SGHTA; CDR2 reads FQGNSA. CDR3 in DNA: TGTGCCAGCAGCCTCGGGAGAGAACGGGGCTACACCTTC. Translation gives CASSLGRERGYTF.

A remark on this clonotype: Given a much more abundant clone one base away, this may be a read error. This rearrangement joins TRBV29-1 to TRBJ1-5, with TRBD1 matching over 7 bases. The CDR3 is made up of 13 amino acids. Germline CDR1 reads SQVTM; CDR2 reads ANQGSEA. The CDR3, as DNA: TGCGGCGTCGGACAGGACATCAATCAGCCCCAGCATTTT. It encodes CGVGQDINQPQHF.

This clonotype was seen only a few times. The chain couples TRBV15 to TRBJ1-2, with a tentative D call TRBD1 (5 bases). CDR3 length equals 14 residues. The germline CDR1 and CDR2 sequences are LNHNV and YYDKDF (reference sequence). V shed 0 bases and J shed 8 bases, with 13 bases lying between them. The CDR3 loop is CATSRDIGDGGYTF. The CDR3 DNA sequence: TGTGCCACCAGCAGAGATATCGGGGACGGGGGCTACACCTTC.

This clonotype was seen at least ten times. The chain recombines TRBV9 with TRBJ1-5; perhaps TRBD1 as D (6 bases). CDR3 length: 15 amino acids. Germline lookup yields CDR1 SGDLS and CDR2 YYNGEE. The V end lost 3 bases, the J end lost 0 bases, and 10 bases lay between the germline ends. This CDR3 reads CASSETGYSNQPQHF. The CDR3 DNA reads TGTGCCAGCAGCGAAACAGGGTATAGCAATCAGCCCCAGCATTTT.

The CDR3 spells CAIGGQANTEAFF. As DNA, the CDR3 is TGTGCCATCGGAGGTCAAGCGAACACTGAAGCTTTCTTT. V and J are TRBV10-3 and TRBJ1-1; no clear D. The CDR3 loop spans 13 amino acids. The V and J ends lost 8 bases and 1 base respectively, with 11 bases between them. Germline V CDR1 and CDR2: ENHRY, SYGVKD.